These 27 T cell receptor beta chains came from one sample sequenced in a study of post-analysis software for immune sequencing data. Study conclusions and caveats: When patients were compared with controls, about five TRBV segments were more frequent, TRBV5-6, TRBV5-1 and TRBV20-1 among them.

Their specific antigens are unknown. Sequencing libraries made from TCR beta cDNA carried unique molecular identifiers. Each CDR3 protein gets one entry after TCRdb re-called the PCR reads with MiXCR. The sample lists about 820,000 distinct CDR3 sequences, under 70% occurring once. Sequenced sample: blood. These receptor sequences come from a girl between 5 and 17 years old with multiple sclerosis.

This clonotype was seen more than once but under ten times. The J gene is TRBJ2-7, the V gene TRBV25-1; D uncertain. The end of the DNA is better explained by TRBJ2-5, so the J call may be wrong. The length of the CDR3 is 11 residues. Germline V gene data show CDR1 as MGHDK and CDR2 as SYGVNS. The CDR3 sequence: CASRELQTQYF. CDR3 nucleotides: TGTGCCAGCAGGGAGCTGCAGACCCAGTACTTC.

The chain recombines TRBV12-3 or TRBV12-4 with TRBJ2-7; possibly TRBD1 or TRBD2 for D (6 bases each). CDR3 length equals 19 residues. Between the trimmed V and J ends, which lost 6 bases and 5 bases, there was a span of 32 bases. This chain's CDR3 is CASSQSSGQRAGKRDEQYF. CDR3 DNA: TGTGCCAGCAGCCAATCCTCGGGACAAAGGGCTGGGAAGCGGGACGAGCAGTACTTC.

This clonotype was seen a few times. This chain uses TRBV5-1 with TRBJ2-5; 9 nucleotides line up with TRBD2. The CDR3 extends over 18 amino acids. Per germline, CDR1 SGHRS and CDR2 YFSETQ. The V gene end was trimmed by 4 bases and the J gene end by 5 bases; junction bases not matched to a gene: 18. The CDR3 sequence is CASSQAGTSNSGLETQYF. The CDR3 DNA is TGCGCCAGCAGCCAAGCCGGGACTAGCAACAGTGGGCTGGAGACCCAGTACTTC.

This clonotype was detected only once. V gene TRBV7-3 combines with J gene TRBJ2-5; D not resolved. The DNA end favors TRBJ2-7, so the J call may be wrong. Per germline, CDR1 SGHTA and CDR2 FQGTGA. CDR3 length: 13 residues. The CDR3 region is CASSADSDYEQYF. In DNA form, the CDR3 reads TGTGCCAGCAGCGCAGACTCAGATTACGAGCAGTACTTC.

V is TRBV6-6 and J is TRBJ2-1; 7 bases are a match to TRBD2. The CDR3 is 17 residues long. V lost 0 bases, J lost 1 base, and 6 bases stayed unmatched. Per the germline V gene, CDR1 is MNHNY and CDR2 is SVGAGI (reference sequence). CDR3 sequence reads: CASSYSTSSYSYNEQFF. The CDR3 DNA sequence: TGTGCCAGCAGTTACTCGACTAGCTCCTATTCCTACAATGAGCAGTTCTTC.

This chain uses TRBV10-3 with TRBJ2-6, with D unclear. CDR3 size: 19 residues. Germline CDR1 is ENHRY and CDR2 is SYGVKD. V gave up 6 bases and J gave up 1 base, with 22 bases separating them. The CDR3 sequence: CAISRFIDSFSSGANVLTF. The CDR3 region has the DNA TGTGCCATCAGCCGCTTTATAGACTCTTTCTCATCTGGGGCCAACGTCCTGACTTTC.

This clonotype was detected a few times. The J gene is TRBJ2-7, the V gene TRBV20-1; 12 bases map to TRBD2. J gave up 4 bases and V 2 bases, and 6 bases lay outside the gene matches. Germline V gene sequence: CDR1 DFQATT, CDR2 SNEGSKA (reference sequence). This CDR3 region has 15 residues. The CDR3 bases are TGCAGTGCTAGAACTAGGACTAGCGGGACATACGAGCAGTACTTC. It codes for CSARTRTSGTYEQYF.

The chain has TRBV10-3 and TRBJ2-7; 8 bases map to TRBD1. Germline-derived CDR1 and CDR2 are ENHRY and SYGVKD. Losses at the gene ends were 11 bases for V and 2 bases for J; bases not matched to a gene: 14. CDR3 length: 15 amino acids. The CDR3 DNA reads TGTGCCGCCTCATCCGGGACAGGCGTCACCTACGAGCAGTACTTC. This gives the protein CAASSGTGVTYEQYF.

The chain carries TRBV11-2 and TRBJ2-4; the D is unclear. The DNA end lines up better with TRBJ2-5; the J call may be wrong. Germline loops: CDR1 SGHAT, CDR2 FQNNGV. The CDR3 runs 14 residues. The CDR3, as DNA: TGTGCCAGCAGCTTAGATTCCGGTCCGCAGACCCAGTACTTC. Translated, it gives CASSLDSGPQTQYF.

The CDR3 coding sequence is TGCAGTGCTAGGTGGCAGAGCGAGCAGTACTTC. As protein: CSARWQSEQYF. The V call is TRBV20-1, the J call TRBJ2-7; no firm D call. This CDR3 comprises 11 residues. V was pared by 3 bases and J by 6 bases, with 9 bases between. Germline V gene lookup returns CDR1 DFQATT and CDR2 SNEGSKA (reference sequence).

This clonotype has just a few counts. The V call is TRBV12-3 or TRBV12-4, the J call TRBJ1-6; 9 nucleotides align to TRBD1. V lost 6 bases to trimming and J lost 6 bases; unmatched junction nucleotides: 9. The CDR3 covers 16 residues. The CDR3 here is CASRATGTGSNSPLHF. The DNA of the CDR3 is TGTGCCAGCAGAGCAACCGGGACAGGGAGTAATTCACCCCTCCACTTT.

The table lists this clonotype with a few counts. The chain has TRBV5-1 and TRBJ2-1, with 9 bases matching TRBD1. TRBJ2-7 matches the DNA end more closely, so the J call is doubtful. The CDR3 has 15 residues. Germline V gives CDR1 SGHRS, CDR2 YFSETQ. CDR3 DNA sequence: TGCGCCAGCAGGTATACCGGGACAGGGATCCACGAGCAGTACTTC. It translates to CASRYTGTGIHEQYF.

The chain combines TRBV10-3 with TRBJ1-2; D not certain. Germline V gene sequence: CDR1 ENHRY, CDR2 SYGVKD. The length of the CDR3 is 13 residues. V was clipped by 3 bases and J by 9 bases, with 14 bases between them. The CDR3: CAISDRAAGSYTF. DNA for the CDR3: TGTGCCATCAGTGATAGGGCCGCCGGCAGCTACACCTTC.

The V call is TRBV7-9, the J call TRBJ2-4; 13 nucleotides match TRBD2. The DNA end favors TRBJ2-5, so the J call may be wrong. The CDR3 sequence is 17 residues long. Germline loops: CDR1 SEHNR, CDR2 FQNEAQ (reference sequence). CDR3 sequence (DNA): TGTGCCAGCAGTTCCGGGACTAGCGGGATTCTCGGGGAGACCCAGTACTTC. Its protein product is CASSSGTSGILGETQYF.

This clonotype has just a few counts. V is TRBV6-5 and J is TRBJ2-7, with D maybe TRBD1 (5 bases). Germline lookup yields CDR1 MNHEY and CDR2 SVGAGI. The CDR3 consists of 13 residues. Between the trimmed V and J ends, which lost 7 bases and 0 bases, there was a span of 10 bases. The CDR3 loop is CASKQVNSYEQYF. For the CDR3, the DNA is TGTGCCAGCAAACAGGTGAACTCCTACGAGCAGTACTTC.

This clonotype turned up a few times. J is TRBJ2-6 and V is TRBV15; D not certain. Trimming stripped 0 bases from V and 4 bases from J, with 16 bases between. The CDR3 has 18 amino acids. Germline-derived CDR1 and CDR2 are LNHNV and YYDKDF (reference sequence). The CDR3 bases are TGTGCCACCAGCAGAGATGACGCAGACCTCCTGGGGGCCAACGTCCTGACTTTC. Translated: CATSRDDADLLGANVLTF.

The chain employs TRBV9 and TRBJ1-2; 9 bases align to TRBD1. The CDR3 loop spans 17 amino acids. Germline V gene lookup returns CDR1 SGDLS and CDR2 YYNGEE. J lost 3 bases, V lost 0 bases, and 9 bases had no gene match. CDR3 nucleotide sequence: TGTGCCAGCAGCGTAGACCTCCTACAGGGGGCTTACTATGGCTACACCTTC. Amino acid sequence: CASSVDLLQGAYYGYTF.

The rearrangement uses TRBV6-5 and TRBJ2-5; possible D gene TRBD2, 6 bases. The V gene lost 0 bases and the J gene lost 13 bases, with 9 bases spanning the gap. CDR3 size: 11 residues. Germline V gives CDR1 MNHEY, CDR2 SVGAGI. DNA for the CDR3: TGTGCCAGCAGTTACTCAGGGGAGGCGTACTTC. As protein: CASSYSGEAYF.

This clonotype has more than one count but fewer than ten. The chain recombines TRBV9 with TRBJ2-5, with 7 positions matching TRBD2. The V gene end was trimmed by 0 bases and the J gene end by 4 bases; junction bases not matched to a gene: 3. Germline-derived CDR1 and CDR2 are SGDLS and YYNGEE. The CDR3 extends over 14 amino acids. The CDR3 spells CASSVDPGGETQYF. Written as DNA, the CDR3 is TGTGCCAGCAGCGTAGACCCGGGAGGAGAGACCCAGTACTTC.

This sequence joins TRBV12-3 or TRBV12-4 and TRBJ2-1; 7 bases match TRBD1. There are 17 residues in the CDR3. Unmatched junction bases numbered 13, after V lost 4 bases and J lost 4 bases. The CDR3 loop is CASSSIQGILKYNEQFF. The CDR3 nucleotides read TGTGCCAGCAGTTCCATACAGGGGATACTGAAATACAATGAGCAGTTCTTC.

This clonotype has more than one count but fewer than ten. The rearrangement uses TRBV4-1 and TRBJ1-2, with no clear D. There are 16 residues in the CDR3. V was pared by 1 base and J by 4 bases, with 16 bases between. Germline CDR1 reads MGHRA; CDR2 reads YSYEKL. The CDR3 loop is CASSQASASEFYGYTF. Here the CDR3 DNA reads TGCGCCAGCAGCCAAGCTAGTGCCAGCGAATTCTATGGCTACACCTTC.

This clonotype was seen only a few times. The chain is built from TRBV6-1 and TRBJ2-1; 14 bases are shared with TRBD2. CDR1 is MNHNS and CDR2 is SASEGT in the germline V gene. The length of the CDR3 is 18 residues. V trimming: 6 bases; J trimming: 1 base; junction bases outside the gene matches: 8. CDR3 sequence reads: CASSPGLAGVLSYNEQFF. In DNA, the CDR3 is TGTGCCAGCAGCCCGGGACTAGCGGGAGTCCTGTCCTACAATGAGCAGTTCTTC.

The CDR3 loop reads CASFALAGGAPNEQFF. In DNA, the CDR3 is TGTGCCAGCTTCGCACTAGCGGGAGGTGCCCCCAATGAGCAGTTCTTC. The chain links TRBV18 to TRBJ2-1; 12 bases align to TRBD2. V shed 7 bases and J 6 bases; nucleotides not matched to a gene: 10. The CDR3 has 16 residues. Germline V gene data show CDR1 as KGHSH and CDR2 as LQKENI.

The CDR3 nucleotides read TGTGCCAGCAGCTTTCACCGGCCGAATTCACCCCTCCACTTT. Residues: CASSFHRPNSPLHF. This chain connects TRBV7-6 to TRBJ1-6; D call uncertain. CDR1 is SGHVS and CDR2 is FNYEAQ in the germline V gene. The CDR3 sequence is 14 residues long. The V end was cut by 3 bases, the J end by 7 bases, with 10 bases between.

This clonotype was counted a single time. The V gene is TRBV6-1, the J gene TRBJ1-5; the D is unclear. In germline, CDR1 is MNHNS, CDR2 SASEGT. V lost 8 bases and J lost 5, with 16 bases in between. The CDR3 consists of 14 residues. CDR3 nucleotide sequence: TGTGCCAGCTCCCACGGTGCTCCGGATCAGCCCCAGCATTTT. Its translation is CASSHGAPDQPQHF.

This clonotype was found a few times. The chain couples TRBV12-3 or TRBV12-4 to TRBJ2-1; no reliable D call. V gave up 6 bases and J gave up 0 bases, with 12 bases separating them. The CDR3 spans 15 residues. The CDR3 is CASRSGRSSYNEQFF. The CDR3, as DNA: TGTGCCAGCAGGTCCGGGCGGAGCTCCTACAATGAGCAGTTCTTC.

The rearrangement uses TRBV12-3 or TRBV12-4 and TRBJ2-1, with 8 bases identical to TRBD1. CDR3 size: 11 residues. Trimming removed 5 bases from V and 14 bases from J; junction bases left unmatched: 5. CDR3 loop: CASSPDREKFF. CDR3 DNA: TGTGCCAGCAGTCCGGACAGGGAGAAGTTCTTC.